This TCR beta chain emerged from a study of blood T cell repertoires in COVID-19. Study-level background: The cDNA or gDNA used as material had been derived from T cells, B-cell-depleted T cells, or PBMCs.

In the original processing: Amplification of reference gene primers was used by the study to estimate nucleated cell counts. The table came from immunoSEQ multiplex PCR; TCRdb's copy has only in-frame clones and leaves some out. V and J calls and clone size follow that table, whereas D and trimming were derived from the DNA. The repertoire holds just over 300,000 clones, with 85% to 90% as singletons. Germline CDR1 and CDR2: MDHEN and SYDVKM. V lost 6 bases to trimming and J lost 2 bases, with 10 bases between them. The CDR3 is 13 residues long. Adults between about 18 and 89 years of age took part from under 30 US areas. Each participant's cohort was designated according to participant-reported clinical history.

The sequenced sample consisted of PBMCs or T cells enriched from blood (not recorded which). This chain uses TRBV28 with TRBJ2-5, with D possibly TRBD2 on 6 matching bases. The clonotype comes from a woman in her late teens or twenties with acute COVID-19. The CDR3 sequence: CASSPGTQETQYF. The CDR3 DNA reads TGTGCCAGCAGCCCGGGGACTCAAGAGACCCAGTACTTC. Drawing the rest from reference TRBV28 and TRBJ2-5, the complete variable domain is DVKVTQSSRYLVKRTGEKVFLECVQDMDHENMFWYRQDPGLGLRLIYFSYDVKMKEKGDIPEGYSVSREKKERFSLILESASTNQTSMYLCASSPGTQETQYFGPGTRLLVL.